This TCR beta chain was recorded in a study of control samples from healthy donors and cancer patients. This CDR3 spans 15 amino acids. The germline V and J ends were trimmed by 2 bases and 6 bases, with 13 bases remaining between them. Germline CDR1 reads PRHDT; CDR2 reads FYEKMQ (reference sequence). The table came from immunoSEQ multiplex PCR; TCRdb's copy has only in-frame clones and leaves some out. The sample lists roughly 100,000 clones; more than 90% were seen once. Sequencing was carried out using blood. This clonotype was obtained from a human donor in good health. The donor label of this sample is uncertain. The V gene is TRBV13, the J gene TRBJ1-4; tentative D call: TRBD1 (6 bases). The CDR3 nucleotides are TGTGCCAGCAGCTTATTCGGGGGGCCTCATGAAAAACTGTTTTTT. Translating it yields CASSLFGGPHEKLFF.